This T cell receptor (beta chain) was captured by sequencing in a study of T cells expressing NK-cell markers. The CDR3 totals 12 residues. Germline values: CDR1 DFQATT, CDR2 SNEGSKA (reference sequence). With the 5' RACE reads reprocessed, TCRdb shows one record per CDR3 protein and no DNA. This sample contains hundreds of thousands of distinct CDR3 sequences. The chain uses TRBV20-1 and TRBJ2-5. This sequence was found in a woman aged 18 to 69 in good health. The sample comprised blood T cells: a sorted CD56 or NKG2C T cell subset, CD4+ or CD8+ T cells, or bulk PBMC T cells (not recorded which). The CDR3 sequence is CSARAIQETQYF.